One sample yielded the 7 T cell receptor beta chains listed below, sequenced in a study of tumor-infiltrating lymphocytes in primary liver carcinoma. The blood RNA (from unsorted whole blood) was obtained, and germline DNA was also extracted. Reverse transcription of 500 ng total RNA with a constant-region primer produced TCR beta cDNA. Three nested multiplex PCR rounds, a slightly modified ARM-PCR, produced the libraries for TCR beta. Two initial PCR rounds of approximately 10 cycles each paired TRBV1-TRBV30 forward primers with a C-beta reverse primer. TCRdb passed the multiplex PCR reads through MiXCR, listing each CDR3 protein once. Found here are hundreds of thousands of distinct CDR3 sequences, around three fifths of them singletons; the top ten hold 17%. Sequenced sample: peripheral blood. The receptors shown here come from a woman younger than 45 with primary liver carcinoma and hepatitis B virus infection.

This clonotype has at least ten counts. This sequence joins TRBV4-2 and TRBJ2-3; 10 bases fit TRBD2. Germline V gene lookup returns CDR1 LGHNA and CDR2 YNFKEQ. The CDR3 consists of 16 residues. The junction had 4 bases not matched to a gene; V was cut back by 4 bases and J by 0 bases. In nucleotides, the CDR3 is TGTGCCAGCAGCCGGCGACTAGCGGGCAGCACAGATACGCAGTATTTT. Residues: CASSRRLAGSTDTQYF.

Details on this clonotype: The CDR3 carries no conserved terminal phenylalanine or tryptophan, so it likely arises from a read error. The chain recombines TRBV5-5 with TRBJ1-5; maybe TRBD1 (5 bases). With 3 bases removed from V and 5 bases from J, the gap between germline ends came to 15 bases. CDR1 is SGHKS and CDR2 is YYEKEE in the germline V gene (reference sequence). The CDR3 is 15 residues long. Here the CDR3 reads CASSWEMGQYQPQHL. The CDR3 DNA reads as TGTGCCAGCAGCTGGGAGATGGGGCAGTATCAGCCCCAGCATCTT.

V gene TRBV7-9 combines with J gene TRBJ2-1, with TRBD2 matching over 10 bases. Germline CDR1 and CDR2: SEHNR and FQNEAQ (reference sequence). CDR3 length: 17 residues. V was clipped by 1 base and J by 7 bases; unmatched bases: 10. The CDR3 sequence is CASSLDSSGRMGNEQFF. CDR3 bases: TGTGCCAGCAGCTTAGACAGTAGCGGGAGGATGGGGAATGAGCAGTTCTTC.

The CDR3 region is CATGRGGDIQETQYF. The CDR3 nucleotides are TGTGCCACGGGGCGGGGCGGGGATATCCAAGAGACCCAGTACTTC. This chain connects TRBV24-1 to TRBJ2-5, with D perhaps TRBD2 (6 bases). V lost 10 bases, J lost 1 base, and 18 bases lay in between. This CDR3 comprises 15 residues. In germline, CDR1 is KGHDR, CDR2 SFDVKD.

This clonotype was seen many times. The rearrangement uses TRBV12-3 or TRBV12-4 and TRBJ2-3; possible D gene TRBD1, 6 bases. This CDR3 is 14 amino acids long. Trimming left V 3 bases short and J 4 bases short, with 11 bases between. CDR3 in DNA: TGTGCCAGCAGTTTGAGACAGGCATCAGATACGCAGTATTTT. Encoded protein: CASSLRQASDTQYF.

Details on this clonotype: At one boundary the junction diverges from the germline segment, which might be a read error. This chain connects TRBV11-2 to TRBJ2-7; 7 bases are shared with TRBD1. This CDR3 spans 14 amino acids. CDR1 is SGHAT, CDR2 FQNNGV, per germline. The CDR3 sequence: CASSLEGGSYEHYF. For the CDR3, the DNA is TGTGCCAGCAGCCTAGAAGGGGGCTCCTACGAGCACTACTTC.

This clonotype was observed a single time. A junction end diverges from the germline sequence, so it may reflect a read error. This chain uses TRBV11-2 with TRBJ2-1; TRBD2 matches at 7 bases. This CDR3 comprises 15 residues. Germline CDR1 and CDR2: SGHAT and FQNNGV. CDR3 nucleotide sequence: TGTGCCAGCAGCTCAGGCGGGAGACAGAGTGATGAGCAGCTCTTC. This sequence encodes CASSSGGRQSDEQLF.